This entry describes one T cell receptor beta chain. The source of the sample is a study of blood T cell repertoires in COVID-19. Clones were read by immunoSEQ multiplex PCR, and TCRdb kept only the in-frame ones, dropping some. The sample yields hundreds of thousands of clones, approximately 88% seen once. The CDR3 sequence is 12 residues long. Germline loops: CDR1 SGHNT, CDR2 YYREEE (reference sequence). V lost 4 bases to trimming and J lost 7 bases, with 12 bases between them. The sequence derives from a woman aged 25 to 45 with COVID-19, enrolled during active disease. This chain uses TRBV5-4 with TRBJ2-7; the D is unclear. The material sequenced was peripheral blood. This CDR3 reads CASSQSPEEQYF. The CDR3 nucleotides read TGTGCCAGCAGCCAATCGCCGGAGGAGCAGTACTTC. The variable domain in full, with the rest retrieved from reference TRBV5-4 and TRBJ2-7, is ETGVTQSPTHLIKTRGQQVTLRCSSQSGHNTVSWYQQALGQGPQFIFQYYREEENGRGNFPPRFSGLQFPNYSSELNVNALELDDSALYLCASSQSPEEQYFGPGTRLTVT.